A selection of T cell receptor beta chains follows, all from one sample in a study of vaccination and CD4 T cells after COVID-19. One entry per CDR3 protein results from TCRdb running MiXCR on the PCR reads. This sample has about 6,300 distinct CDR3 sequences, with 68% found just once. Antigens for these TCRs are unknown. Sequencing was carried out using CD4+ T cells from blood, cultured in vitro. These receptors came from a human donor who had recovered from COVID-19. The CDR3 runs from the conserved cysteine through the conserved F or W. A D gene is named only where the DNA matches it firmly. Not every row has a clone size; where given, it reads once, few, many or a size class.

clone_size: -; v_call: TRBV12-3/TRBV12-4; j_call: TRBJ1-1; d_call: -; cdr3_aa: CASRVLGIREAFF; cdr3_nt: TGTGCCAGCAGGGTTTTGGGGATACGTGAAGCTTTCTTT
clone_size: once; v_call: TRBV7-2; j_call: TRBJ1-2; d_call: -; cdr3_aa: CASSPQVWDRGYGYTF; cdr3_nt: TGTGCCAGCAGCCCACAAGTTTGGGACCGAGGTTACGGCTACACCTTC
clone_size: -; v_call: TRBV20-1; j_call: TRBJ2-4; d_call: TRBD1; cdr3_aa: CSVVGGFWNIQYF; cdr3_nt: TGCAGTGTCGTAGGGGGCTTCTGGAACATTCAGTACTTC
clone_size: -; v_call: TRBV7-2; j_call: TRBJ2-2; d_call: -; cdr3_aa: CASSRSTTAGELFF; cdr3_nt: TGTGCCAGCAGCAGATCGACCACAGCCGGGGAGCTGTTTTTT
clone_size: -; v_call: TRBV2; j_call: TRBJ2-5; d_call: -; cdr3_aa: CASSENREETQYF; cdr3_nt: TGTGCCAGCAGTGAGAACAGGGAAGAGACCCAGTACTTC
clone_size: -; v_call: TRBV20-1; j_call: TRBJ1-2; d_call: TRBD1; cdr3_aa: CSARTPGQGDGYTF; cdr3_nt: TGCAGTGCTAGAACACCGGGACAGGGGGATGGCTACACCTTC
clone_size: -; v_call: TRBV27; j_call: TRBJ1-2; d_call: TRBD1; cdr3_aa: CASRWDRGNGYTF; cdr3_nt: TGTGCCAGCAGATGGGACAGGGGAAATGGCTACACCTTC
clone_size: -; v_call: TRBV20-1; j_call: TRBJ2-3; d_call: -; cdr3_aa: CSARDFGRGHTDTQYF; cdr3_nt: TGCAGTGCTAGAGACTTCGGGCGGGGCCACACAGATACGCAGTATTTT
clone_size: -; v_call: TRBV11-3; j_call: TRBJ2-3; d_call: TRBD1; cdr3_aa: CASSRTGQDTDTQYF; cdr3_nt: TGTGCCAGCAGCCGCACTGGACAGGACACAGATACGCAGTATTTT
clone_size: -; v_call: TRBV7-2; j_call: TRBJ1-2; d_call: TRBD1; cdr3_aa: CASSLEYRGLGYTF; cdr3_nt: TGTGCCAGCAGCTTAGAGTACAGGGGGCTGGGCTACACCTTC
clone_size: -; v_call: TRBV4-2; j_call: TRBJ1-1; d_call: -; cdr3_aa: CASSQGRGGRAEAFF; cdr3_nt: TGTGCCAGCAGCCAAGGAAGGGGGGGCCGCGCTGAAGCTTTCTTT
clone_size: -; v_call: TRBV7-8; j_call: TRBJ1-1; d_call: -; cdr3_aa: CASSSPGGGHTEAFF; cdr3_nt: TGTGCCAGCAGCTCCCCTGGAGGAGGGCACACTGAAGCTTTCTTT
clone_size: -; v_call: TRBV6-1; j_call: TRBJ1-1; d_call: -; cdr3_aa: CASRLTYNTEAFF; cdr3_nt: TGTGCCAGCAGATTGACATATAACACTGAAGCTTTCTTT
clone_size: -; v_call: TRBV24-1; j_call: TRBJ2-1; d_call: -; cdr3_aa: CATSDPLRGADYNEQFF; cdr3_nt: TGTGCCACCAGTGATCCCCTCCGGGGCGCAGATTACAATGAGCAGTTCTTC
clone_size: -; v_call: TRBV20-1; j_call: TRBJ2-5; d_call: -; cdr3_aa: CSPSEGETQYF; cdr3_nt: TGCAGCCCCTCGGAGGGAGAGACCCAGTACTTC
clone_size: -; v_call: TRBV7-9; j_call: TRBJ2-7; d_call: -; cdr3_aa: CASSPGAGSYEQYF; cdr3_nt: TGTGCCAGCAGCCCTGGCGCTGGGAGTTACGAGCAGTACTTC
clone_size: -; v_call: TRBV6-2/TRBV6-3; j_call: TRBJ1-5; d_call: -; cdr3_aa: CASTRPGLSNQPQHF; cdr3_nt: TGTGCCAGCACCCGACCGGGCCTCAGCAATCAGCCCCAGCATTTT
clone_size: -; v_call: TRBV7-3; j_call: TRBJ2-1; d_call: TRBD2; cdr3_aa: CASSYGLARDEQFF; cdr3_nt: TGTGCCAGCAGCTACGGACTAGCTAGGGATGAGCAGTTCTTC
clone_size: -; v_call: TRBV10-2; j_call: TRBJ2-7; d_call: -; cdr3_aa: CASSEWKRTYEQYF; cdr3_nt: TGCGCCAGCAGTGAGTGGAAGCGGACCTACGAGCAGTACTTC
clone_size: -; v_call: TRBV28; j_call: TRBJ1-6; d_call: -; cdr3_aa: CASSPGGTALPLHF; cdr3_nt: TGTGCCAGCAGCCCCGGGGGGACTGCTCTCCCCCTCCACTTT
clone_size: -; v_call: TRBV6-1; j_call: TRBJ2-3; d_call: -; cdr3_aa: CASKTREQVRGTQYF; cdr3_nt: TGTGCCAGCAAGACCCGGGAACAGGTAAGGGGTACGCAGTATTTT
clone_size: -; v_call: TRBV20-1; j_call: TRBJ2-2; d_call: TRBD2; cdr3_aa: CSARDGGVRANTGELFF; cdr3_nt: TGCAGTGCTAGAGATGGGGGGGTCAGGGCGAACACCGGGGAGCTGTTTTTT
clone_size: -; v_call: TRBV5-4; j_call: TRBJ1-1; d_call: -; cdr3_aa: CASSTGSREDTEAFF; cdr3_nt: TGTGCCAGCAGCACAGGTTCCCGGGAGGACACTGAAGCTTTCTTT
clone_size: few; v_call: TRBV10-3; j_call: TRBJ1-2; d_call: TRBD1; cdr3_aa: CAISEGGDRGDYGYTF; cdr3_nt: TGTGCCATCAGTGAGGGAGGGGACAGGGGAGACTATGGCTACACCTTC
clone_size: once; v_call: TRBV20-1; j_call: TRBJ1-1; d_call: -; cdr3_aa: CSAIGGRNTEAFF; cdr3_nt: TGCAGTGCTATTGGGGGCCGGAACACTGAAGCTTTCTTT
clone_size: -; v_call: TRBV27; j_call: TRBJ1-5; d_call: -; cdr3_aa: CASSFGDNQPQHF; cdr3_nt: TGTGCCAGCAGTTTCGGGGATAATCAGCCCCAGCATTTT
clone_size: -; v_call: TRBV7-3; j_call: TRBJ1-1; d_call: -; cdr3_aa: CASSLVQDTEAFF; cdr3_nt: TGTGCCAGCAGCTTAGTTCAGGACACTGAAGCTTTCTTT
clone_size: -; v_call: TRBV7-9; j_call: TRBJ2-5; d_call: TRBD2; cdr3_aa: CASSFGIGTSHQETQYF; cdr3_nt: TGTGCCAGCAGCTTTGGAATTGGGACTAGCCACCAAGAGACCCAGTACTTC
clone_size: -; v_call: TRBV7-2; j_call: TRBJ1-5; d_call: TRBD1; cdr3_aa: CASSQAPGQALGQPQHF; cdr3_nt: TGTGCCAGCAGCCAGGCCCCGGGACAGGCTCTAGGTCAGCCCCAGCATTTT
clone_size: -; v_call: TRBV30; j_call: TRBJ1-6; d_call: TRBD1; cdr3_aa: CAWGQGLSPLHF; cdr3_nt: TGTGCCTGGGGACAGGGGTTATCACCCCTCCACTTT
clone_size: -; v_call: TRBV6-5; j_call: TRBJ1-6; d_call: -; cdr3_aa: CASSYRGPKRSPLHF; cdr3_nt: TGTGCCAGCAGTTATCGGGGGCCGAAACGGTCACCCCTCCACTTT